This T cell receptor beta chain appears in the sequencing data of a study of T cells after posttransplantation cyclophosphamide. Findings and caveats of the study: TRB overlap between skin or GI tissue T cells and blood was limited. Recipient CMV seropositivity and CMV reactivation strongly tracked TRB clonality. Donor CD8+ memory clones often dominated recipient blood repertoires at later times.

The CDR3 has 15 residues. Trimming took 6 bases from V and 7 from J; bases not matched to a gene: 7. Germline-derived CDR1 and CDR2 are MNHEY and SVGEGT. This clone was observed many times. As yet, its antigen is unknown. Only in-frame clones appear in the TCRdb table, and some are missing; sequencing was by immunoSEQ multiplex PCR. Listed for the sample are tens of thousands of clones, none seen a single time. The receptor's source is a woman in her fifties or sixties in good health, CMV-negative, and a related stem cell transplant donor. The material sequenced was PBMCs. The rearrangement joins TRBV6-2 or TRBV6-3 to TRBJ2-1; 12 bases are shared with TRBD2. DNA for the CDR3: TGTGCCAGCAGCCTACGGGGACTAGCGGGTAATGAGCAGTTCTTC. Translated: CASSLRGLAGNEQFF.